These 16 T cell receptor beta chains came from one sample sequenced in a study of CD8 T cells in ankylosing spondylitis. MiXCR, run by TCRdb on the 5' RACE reads, gives a single entry per CDR3 protein. The sample includes around 150,000 distinct CDR3 sequences, more than 5.5% of them seen just once. Sequencing used blood, either unsorted or a sorted T cell fraction (not recorded which). Receptors were obtained from a female donor with ankylosing spondylitis or in good health (not recorded which).

The table lists this clonotype with many counts. The V call is TRBV25-1, the J call TRBJ1-1; 7 nucleotides line up with TRBD1. This CDR3 spans 13 amino acids. V trimming: 8 bases; J trimming: 1 base; junction bases outside the gene matches: 4. Germline lookup yields CDR1 MGHDK and CDR2 SYGVNS. The CDR3 nucleotides are TGTGCCAGCGTTAGACAGGGGAACACTGAAGCTTTCTTT. The encoded protein is CASVRQGNTEAFF.

At least ten counts were recorded for this clonotype. The chain has TRBV6-1 and TRBJ2-1; D remains unclear. The CDR3 extends over 14 amino acids. V lost 5 bases, J lost 8 bases, and 16 bases lay in between. The germline V gene encodes CDR1 MNHNS and CDR2 SASEGT. CDR3 nucleotide sequence: TGTGCCAGCAGTCGGACGGCGATCGGGCATGAGCAGTTCTTC. It is translated as CASSRTAIGHEQFF.

This clonotype was seen at least ten times. This CDR3 is CASSSTWAGYGYTF. The CDR3 coding sequence is TGTGCCAGCAGTTCGACATGGGCAGGGTATGGCTACACCTTC. The chain uses TRBV12-3 or TRBV12-4 and TRBJ1-2, with D possibly matching TRBD1 (5 bases). The CDR3 length is 14 residues. The V end was cut by 4 bases, the J end by 5 bases, with 14 bases between.

This clonotype was counted many times. The chain employs TRBV10-3 and TRBJ1-1, with D hard to call. Germline loops: CDR1 ENHRY, CDR2 SYGVKD. The ends were cut back, 3 bases at V and 4 bases at J, with 6 bases in the middle. The CDR3 contains 12 residues. CDR3 loop: CAISEWGTEAFF. CDR3 bases: TGTGCCATCAGTGAATGGGGCACTGAAGCTTTCTTT.

The table lists this clonotype with a few counts. The chain recombines TRBV7-2 with TRBJ2-1; D tentatively reads TRBD1 or TRBD2 (5 bases each). Trimming removed 5 bases from V and 1 base from J, with 12 bases in between. CDR3 length: 15 residues. Germline CDR1 is SGHTA and CDR2 is FQGNSA. CDR3: CASSIGAGSYNEQFF. CDR3 DNA: TGTGCCAGCAGCATCGGGGCAGGGTCCTACAATGAGCAGTTCTTC.

In this sample, this clonotype turned up many times. The rearrangement joins TRBV9 to TRBJ2-2; no clear D gene. Trimming removed 2 bases at V and 6 bases at J, with 11 bases between. The germline V gene encodes CDR1 SGDLS and CDR2 YYNGEE. The CDR3 runs 14 residues. The CDR3 DNA is TGTGCCAGCAGCGTGAATACTAAAGCCGGGGAGCTGTTTTTT. Its protein is CASSVNTKAGELFF.

This clonotype was counted only a few times. This sequence joins TRBV30 and TRBJ2-1; D not resolved. Germline V CDR1 and CDR2: GTSNPN, SVGIG (reference sequence). The V end was cut by 5 bases, the J end by 0 bases, with 8 bases between. The CDR3 consists of 13 residues. The CDR3 coding sequence is TGTGCCTGGTCAGCAAGCTCCTACAATGAGCAGTTCTTC. This translates into CAWSASSYNEQFF.

This clonotype was detected only a few times. The chain joins TRBV30 to TRBJ1-1; D unresolved. The germline V and J ends were trimmed by 5 bases and 4 bases, with 17 bases remaining between them. Germline V gene lookup returns CDR1 GTSNPN and CDR2 SVGIG (reference sequence). CDR3 length equals 14 residues. The CDR3: CAWGDGAWGTEAFF. The CDR3 nucleotides are TGTGCCTGGGGTGACGGCGCGTGGGGCACTGAAGCTTTCTTT. The variable domain in full, completed from reference TRBV30 and TRBJ1-1, reads SQTIHQWPATLVQPVGSPLSLECTVEGTSNPNLYWYRQAAGRGLQLLFYSVGIGQISSEVPQNLSASRPQDRQFILSSKKLLLSDSGFYLCAWGDGAWGTEAFFGQGTRLTVV.

This clonotype was detected many times. The rearrangement uses TRBV29-1 and TRBJ2-7; D gene unclear. Trimming took 6 bases from V and 0 from J, leaving 9 bases between them. CDR1 is SQVTM and CDR2 is ANQGSEA in the germline V gene. There are 12 residues in the CDR3. The CDR3: CSVEHLSYEQYF. Here the CDR3 DNA reads TGCAGCGTCGAACACCTCTCCTACGAGCAGTACTTC.

This clonotype was recorded many times. The genes are TRBV20-1 and TRBJ1-2, with 10 bases lining up with TRBD1. Germline loops: CDR1 DFQATT, CDR2 SNEGSKA (reference sequence). This CDR3 has 13 amino acids. Trimming cost V 0 bases and J 5 bases; bases outside gene matches: 0. CDR3 residues: CSAREGQGYGYTF. The CDR3 bases are TGCAGTGCTAGAGAGGGACAGGGGTATGGCTACACCTTC.

A few counts support this clonotype. The junction does not match germline at one end; this may be a read error. V and J are TRBV12-3 or TRBV12-4 and TRBJ2-2; 10 bases align to TRBD1. This CDR3 contains 17 residues. The CDR3 spells CTSSPLRTGGDTGELFF. The CDR3 DNA sequence: TGTACCAGCAGTCCACTGAGGACAGGGGGAGACACCGGGGAGCTGTTTTTT.

V and J are TRBV6-1 and TRBJ2-6, with D uncertain. Trimming cost V 6 bases and J 1 base, with 10 bases left between them. The length of the CDR3 is 15 residues. CDR1 and CDR2 (germline): MNHNS, SASEGT. CDR3 in amino acids: CASSPTLSGANVLTF. In DNA, the CDR3 is TGTGCCAGCAGCCCTACCCTATCTGGGGCCAACGTCCTGACTTTC.

This clonotype appeared a few times. The chain is built from TRBV18 and TRBJ1-1; D is uncertain. Germline lookup yields CDR1 KGHSH and CDR2 LQKENI. This CDR3 spans 14 amino acids. Between the trimmed V and J ends, which lost 3 bases and 7 bases, there was a span of 15 bases. The CDR3 is CASSPNGVPDEAFF. For the CDR3, the DNA is TGTGCCAGCTCACCGAACGGGGTTCCTGATGAAGCTTTCTTT.

There are a few counts of this clonotype. CDR3 amino acids: CASSQSEDRGSGANVLTF. The CDR3 nucleotides read TGCGCCAGCAGTCAATCGGAAGACAGGGGGTCCGGGGCCAACGTCCTGACTTTC. The chain has TRBV23-1 and TRBJ2-6; 9 bases align to TRBD1. TRBV23-1 is filed as an ORF, its function uncertain. Losses at the gene ends were 0 bases for V and 4 bases for J; bases not matched to a gene: 7. This CDR3 is built from 18 residues.

Ten or more counts support this clonotype. The chain is built from TRBV7-9 and TRBJ1-1; D is uncertain. Trimming cost V 0 bases and J 4 bases, with 12 bases left between them. Germline V gene data show CDR1 as SEHNR and CDR2 as FQNEAQ (reference sequence). This CDR3 region has 15 residues. CDR3 in amino acids: CASSLALGSSTEAFF. The CDR3 DNA reads TGTGCCAGCAGCTTAGCGCTAGGGTCGAGCACTGAAGCTTTCTTT.

This clonotype occurred many times. V is TRBV5-1 and J is TRBJ1-1; D is unclear. The V end lost 3 bases, the J end lost 0 bases, and 9 bases lay between the germline ends. The CDR3 runs to 14 residues. Germline V gene data show CDR1 as SGHRS and CDR2 as YFSETQ. The CDR3, as DNA: TGCGCCAGCAGCTCTCAGGTGATGAACACTGAAGCTTTCTTT. It codes for CASSSQVMNTEAFF.